This passage covers 10 T cell receptor beta chains from one sample sequenced in a study of CD8+ T cells in alopecia areata. RNA, once extracted, was reverse transcribed into cDNA for use as the sequencing template. The assay was immunoSEQ multiplex PCR, and TCRdb's table has in-frame clones only and misses some. In the table there are 3,500 to 4,000 clones, approximately 74% of which are singletons. The specimen was skin. The source of these receptors is a human donor in good health.

The CDR3 sequence is CASSLVSEQFF. The CDR3 DNA is TGTGCCAGCAGCTTAGTGTCTGAGCAGTTCTTC. V gene TRBV7-9 combines with J gene TRBJ2-1; D is uncertain. The V and J ends lost 1 base and 9 bases respectively, with 4 bases between them. CDR1 and CDR2 (germline): SEHNR, FQNEAQ (reference sequence). The CDR3 is 11 amino acids.

The chain uses TRBV18 and TRBJ2-4; D not certain. V was shortened by 3 bases and J by 8 bases, with 8 bases between the two germline ends. CDR1 KGHSH and CDR2 LQKENI come from the germline V gene. The CDR3 is 12 amino acids. CDR3 residues: CASSPEMDIQYF. CDR3 in DNA: TGTGCCAGCTCACCTGAAATGGACATTCAGTACTTC.

This clone was seen a single time. The chain links TRBV4-2 to TRBJ2-1; 11 bases align to TRBD1. This CDR3 region has 16 residues. Germline CDR1 LGHNA, CDR2 YNFKEQ. V lost 0 bases to trimming and J lost 4 bases; unmatched junction nucleotides: 2. CDR3 residues: CASSQDGTGGYNEQFF. Written as DNA, the CDR3 is TGTGCCAGCAGCCAAGACGGGACAGGGGGTTACAATGAGCAGTTCTTC.

This rearrangement joins TRBV11-2 to TRBJ1-1, with D uncertain. CDR1 SGHAT and CDR2 FQNNGV come from the germline V gene. Trimming stripped 5 bases from V and 3 bases from J, with 4 bases between. The CDR3 has 11 amino acids. The CDR3 DNA is TGTGCCAGCAGCGTCCACACTGAAGCTTTCTTT. Protein product: CASSVHTEAFF.

The V call is TRBV9, the J call TRBJ1-1; tentative D call: TRBD1 (5 bases). Germline V lookup: CDR1 SGDLS, CDR2 YYNGEE. The CDR3 runs 14 residues. V was pared by 3 bases and J by 7 bases, with 16 bases between. The CDR3 DNA reads as TGTGCCAGCAGCGCCCTCCCCGGGACGGTTGAAGCTTTCTTT. This gives the protein CASSALPGTVEAFF. Based on the CDR3 plus reference TRBV9 and TRBJ1-1, the full variable domain is DSGVTQTPKHLITATGQRVTLRCSPRSGDLSVYWYQQSLDQGLQFLIQYYNGEERAKGNILERFSAQQFPDLHSELNLSSLELGDSALYFCASSALPGTVEAFFGQGTRLTVV.

V gene TRBV4-2 combines with J gene TRBJ1-5; 9 nucleotides agree with TRBD1. The J segment lost 5 bases and the V segment lost 3 bases, leaving 8 bases of the junction unmatched. The CDR3 is 16 residues long. Germline CDR1 reads LGHNA; CDR2 reads YNFKEQ. DNA of the CDR3: TGTGCCAGCAGCCATGACCCTGGGACAGGGTATCAGCCCCAGCATTTT. This sequence encodes CASSHDPGTGYQPQHF.

The chain employs TRBV5-1 and TRBJ2-7; D gene ambiguous. The germline V gene has CDR1 SGHRS and CDR2 YFSETQ. V lost 0 bases and J 6 bases, leaving 19 bases between the germline ends. CDR3 length: 16 residues. Here the CDR3 reads CASSLVIQSPPLEQYF. The CDR3 DNA reads TGCGCCAGCAGCTTGGTGATACAGTCACCGCCCCTCGAGCAGTACTTC.

The genes are TRBV5-4 and TRBJ1-1, with a possible D match to TRBD1 (5 bases). This CDR3 region has 14 residues. Germline V CDR1 and CDR2: SGHNT, YYREEE (reference sequence). Trimming left V 0 bases short and J 5 bases short, with 11 bases between. The chain's CDR3 is CASSLVGEGTEAFF. The CDR3 nucleotides are TGTGCCAGCAGCTTGGTTGGAGAGGGGACTGAAGCTTTCTTT.

The rearrangement joins TRBV2 to TRBJ1-1; D call uncertain. Germline loops: CDR1 SNHLY, CDR2 FYNNEI. Trimming pared 5 bases from V and 4 bases from J, leaving 11 bases between. The CDR3 length is 13 residues. The CDR3 nucleotides are TGTGCCAGCAGTAAGGGAGAGGGCACTGAAGCTTTCTTT. Its protein product is CASSKGEGTEAFF.

V gene TRBV2 combines with J gene TRBJ2-1, with 7 bases fitting TRBD2. CDR1 SNHLY and CDR2 FYNNEI come from the germline V gene. The J segment lost 5 bases and the V segment lost 9 bases, leaving 4 bases of the junction unmatched. CDR3 length: 12 amino acids. Written as DNA, the CDR3 is TGTGCCAGTCGGGGGGTTCACAATGAGCAGTTCTTC. Residues: CASRGVHNEQFF.